This T cell receptor (beta chain) was profiled in a study of cytomegalovirus exposure and HLA in healthy donors (dated by TCRdb to 2016 to 2017). Background for the entire study: In an earlier analysis of roughly 590 of the donors, 250 to 350 Gb of sequence data and roughly 100 million unique TCR beta sequences from roughly 180 million T cells were reported. HLA typing included class I and class II loci at four-digit resolution. The study aimed to test whether cataloging public T cell receptors could reveal signatures of past pathogen exposure. Donor age, sex, ethnicity and CMV serostatus were compiled together with the repertoire data. Along with the approximately 650-subject first cohort, a separate validation cohort of approximately 110 different subjects was used. An early release that covered fewer than 750 HLA-typed donors contained around 300 gigabases of sequencing data and about 93 million unique TCR sequences. Because of strong linkage in the cohort, roughly five DR-DQ haplotypes were treated as single units for association and clustering. Of the roughly 390 genotyped donors, approximately 82% fell in the genetic ancestry cluster associated with self-reported Caucasian donors. The study used immunosequencing to profile the T cell repertoires of several hundred subjects and linked those repertoires to cytomegalovirus serostatus. In the later analysis, no new phenotypic data were used to find candidate immune exposures; instead, reliance was placed on TCR beta sequences and their occurrence across donors. To predict cytomegalovirus infection status, the study combined high-throughput TCR immunosequencing, statistical association of individual TCRs with disease status, and machine learning. Typing coverage differed by locus: A, B, C, DRB1 and DQB1 were typed in about 620-640 donors, DQA1 in about 560, DPA1 in 600 to 610, and DPB1 in 472. Genome-wide SNP genotypes for about 65% of the 666 donors were used in a later genetic analysis, which treated that subset as a discovery cohort. Every repertoire in the discovery cohort had been generated on one and the same sequencing platform. On average, around 240,000 unique TCR beta nucleotide sequences were sequenced per donor among 350 to 400 genotyped donors of the cohort, with roughly 18% of those sequences being non-productive. In a later analysis, previously published TCR beta repertoires from 666 donors were re-analyzed and high-resolution HLA genotyping was added so that TCR occurrence patterns could be studied. In an earlier analysis of 500 to 650 of the donors, high-throughput TCR beta sequencing was used to judge whether each TCR beta V gene segment behaved as functional or pseudogenic.

As encoded in the germline V gene (reference sequence), CDR1 is GTSNPN while CDR2 is SVGIG. V sheds 0 bases and J sheds 1 base, leaving 9 bases between their ends. Inclusive of the bounding cysteine and phenylalanine, the CDR3 is 14 residues long. The entry retains the CDR3 DNA only, 42 bases that are in frame from base 1. As for this clone: This receptor's antigen is unknown. Base qualities are not at hand, and no much larger clone is one base apart.

The library came from the immunoSEQ multiplex PCR assay. The multiplex PCR relied on a mix of 60 forward primers for TCR Vbeta segments and 13 reverse primers for TCR Jbeta segments. The CDR3 region of rearranged TCR beta genes was amplified from genomic DNA by a multiplex PCR assay. The Illumina HiSeq System was used to sequence the amplified TCR beta libraries as 87-base-pair reads. Per the authors' processing: A later analysis tallied 75 million to 95 million unique TCR beta chains across the 666 repertoires, and about 10 million of those chains were shared by two or more donors. A nearest-neighbor algorithm error-corrected the raw reads and collapsed the reads into unique sequences, merging closely related sequences to remove PCR and sequencing errors. To assign V, D and J gene segments, CDR3 sequences were aligned to IMGT reference sequences. For a sequence to be retained, a match of at least six nucleotides was required to both a V gene segment and a J gene segment. A rearrangement counted as productive if the CDR3 had no stop codons and remained in frame with V and J, and every other rearrangement counted as non-productive. Following IMGT convention, CDR3 was defined as the stretch from the second conserved V-encoded cysteine up to the conserved J-encoded phenylalanine. Sequences without an unambiguous match to a single V gene segment were excluded from the earlier analysis of several hundred of the donors. In an earlier analysis of about 590 of the donors, a V segment was called functional when productive rearrangements were above 56.7%, and segregating when the standard deviation between donors exceeded 5%. A statistical classification framework was built to diagnose cytomegalovirus status from the catalog of TCR beta chain sequences. In a later analysis, V and J genes were assigned by comparing TCR nucleotide sequences against IMGT/GENE-DB human TR gene sequences. A later analysis assigned CDR3 sequences and most-parsimonious VDJ recombination scenarios with the TCRdist pipeline. A later analysis defined each TCR beta chain by its CDR3 amino acid sequence plus V-gene family, and excluded reads lacking a unique V-gene family. In a later analysis, 500 to 650 highly shared, low-generation-probability nucleotide sequences were removed to address suspected cross-contamination and a sequencing artifact. In a later analysis, a clonal expansion index was calculated for each public chain from normalized within-repertoire ranks of inferred template counts. In a later analysis, generation probabilities were computed using a VDJ recombination model fitted to out-of-frame rearrangements, and the results were checked against IGoR. A later analysis scored TCR-TCR, TCR-HLA and TCR-CMV co-occurrence with hypergeometric tests, applying a repertoire-size bias correction to TCR pairs. To estimate false discovery rates, a later analysis permuted the HLA or CMV assignments 20 times. In a later analysis, co-occurring TCRs were grouped using DBSCAN, and TCRdist sequence similarity was added for clustering within HLA-allele-positive subsets. Repertoires with fewer than 30,000 or more than 120,000 public chains were left out of co-occurrence clustering, as were about five repertoires with anomalous nucleotide sharing. Here the immuneACCESS table is served through TCRdb, limited to in-frame sequences with V and J called. Missing clones are a known gap in these copies; in checked studies unresolved V genes cover under half, and the rest lacks a known reason. V and J calls and clone size follow that table, whereas D and trimming were derived from the DNA. The sample table holds about 93,000 clones, of which around 77% were seen once. Clones ranked in the top ten supply less than 8% of the sample.

Results and caveats for the whole study, not just this receptor: Immune exposure information for the cohort was limited to CMV serostatus. Specific HLA alleles were associated with over 15,000 TCR beta sequences at a false discovery rate of 0.05 in a later analysis. A further reported finding was that TCR beta sequences accurately predicted the HLA-A and HLA-B alleles for most subjects in the first cohort. In an earlier analysis of some 640 of the donors, most TCR beta V segments were observed in productive rearrangements about 87% or about 30% of the time, broadly matching IMGT annotations. Strong co-occurrence of HLA alleles, especially DR and DQ, made assigning TCR associations to individual alleles difficult. The classifier was reported to diagnose cytomegalovirus status with high specificity and sensitivity in both the original and validation cohorts. A later analysis found that HLA-associated TCR beta chains were more clonally expanded and had lower generation probabilities than equally common non-associated chains. Because the 87-base-pair reads could not distinguish some IMGT-functional V segments, including TRBV6-2 and TRBV6-3, those segments were excluded. Only TCR beta chains were sequenced in this cohort, and the absence of alpha or paired-chain data limited detectable features. Because counts were too low, seventeen rarely observed V segments, including chromosome 9 orphons, were excluded from the earlier analysis of several hundred of the donors. A few of the identified cytomegalovirus-associated TCR beta chains were confirmed in vitro to be specific for cytomegalovirus antigens. Sequencing depth was assumed to be roughly uniform across donors in the presence/absence analyses, though that assumption may not hold. According to a later genetic analysis, donors in an Asian-associated ancestry cluster had fewer N-insertions in productive TCRs than the approximately 670-donor mean. Across donors, most TCR sequences were observed very rarely, whereas some public TCRs were present in many individuals. Linkage disequilibrium might explain the correlated functional status among segregating V segments, but an unknown experimental factor could not be ruled out. In a later analysis, TCR association rates were found to vary across HLA loci, with the most associated TCRs seen for DRB1 alleles and the fewest for HLA-C alleles. In a later analysis, most CMV-associated TCR beta chains were found to appear HLA-restricted, with HLA associations seemingly driven largely by CMV exposure. It was suggested by the authors that the approach could potentially be generalized to other disease states and immunological phenotypes. Because some donors lacked HLA typing at each locus, the association tests relied only on the typed subset. A later genetic analysis associated a missense DCLRE1C variant with V-gene and J-gene trimming of TCR beta chains, and an independent cohort replicated the association. A group of highly shared sequence variants was considered likely to be a technical artifact of the sequencing pipeline. According to a later analysis, parvovirus B19, influenza, CMV and Epstein-Barr virus appeared linked to several top co-occurrence clusters. In the study, 150 to 200 TCR beta chains were listed as associated with cytomegalovirus.

In total, roughly 670 healthy bone marrow donors made up the cohort. At the time of sampling, all cohort members were nominally healthy, though unrecorded immune exposures were likely present. The donor was CMV seronegative and was included in the group of 352 seronegative cohort members. A peripheral blood sample was collected from each donor, and TCR beta sequencing was performed on peripheral blood mononuclear cells. Genomic DNA was extracted from the blood cell samples with the Qiagen DNeasy Blood Extraction Kit. The rearranged segments are TRBV30 and TRBJ1-1; TRBD1 is a weak D gene call, 6 bases matching. This clonotype originated in a man aged 30 to 45 in good health and CMV-seronegative. Sequenced sample: PBMCs. The sequence in DNA is TGTGCCTGGAGTGTGGGGGCGCGGAACACTGAAGCTTTCTTT. Its translation is CAWSVGARNTEAFF.